This TCR beta chain was sequenced in a study of T cells in Graves' hyperthyroidism and ophthalmopathy. This clonotype showed up many times. The CDR3 runs 14 residues. V lost 2 bases to trimming and J lost 2 bases, with 9 bases between them. Germline CDR1 is SGHRS and CDR2 is YFSETQ. RNA transcripts served as the template for amplifying TCR beta CDR3 regions. The primer set for the first-round RT-PCR of the TCR CDR3 was HTBI. TCRdb processed the multiplex PCR reads anew with MiXCR; each CDR3 protein has one entry. This sample has some 200,000 distinct CDR3 sequences; around a sixth occur once, and the top ten carry 40% to 65%.

The gene calls are TRBV5-1 and TRBJ2-3; D call uncertain. The material sequenced was blood. This sequence was found in a woman in her forties or fifties with Graves' hyperthyroidism. The CDR3 sequence is CASSFGATTDTQYF. In DNA, the CDR3 is TGCGCCAGCAGCTTTGGCGCGACCACAGATACGCAGTATTTT.